What follows are 31 T cell receptor beta chains derived from one specimen sequenced in a study of CD8+CD57+ T cells in acquired aplastic anemia. Genomic DNA, the template, was used for profiling of the TCR beta VDJ and CDR3. TCRdb ran MiXCR on the reads and lists one entry per CDR3 protein. In the table there are about 120,000 distinct CDR3 sequences, over 55% of which are singletons. All patients picked for sequencing had shown, by flow cytometry, an expansion of CD8+CD57+ cells. Sequenced: sorted CD4+, CD8+, or CD8+CD57+ T cells (not recorded which) from PBMCs. Receptors originate from a human donor with aplastic anemia.

The rearrangement joins TRBV5-1 to TRBJ2-7, with a weak D call TRBD1 (6 bases). The V end lost 5 bases, the J end lost 2 bases, and 17 bases lay between the germline ends. The V gene's germline CDR1 is SGHRS and CDR2 YFSETQ. This CDR3 comprises 15 residues. The CDR3 loop reads CASSLSGTTTYEQYF. The CDR3 region has the DNA TGCGCCAGCAGTCTCTCCGGGACAACGACCTACGAGCAGTACTTC.

This clonotype was seen a handful of times. The chain joins TRBV2 to TRBJ2-3, with TRBD2 identical over 7 bases. CDR1 and CDR2 from the germline V gene are SNHLY and FYNNEI. The CDR3 is made up of 13 amino acids. CDR3 nucleotides: TGTGGAGGCCTAGCGGCCGTTCAAGATACGCAGTATTTT. Translating it yields CGGLAAVQDTQYF.

Comments on this clonotype: One end of the junction varies from germline; a read error may be responsible. This rearrangement joins TRBV10-3 to TRBJ2-1; D is perhaps TRBD1 or TRBD2 (5 bases each). The CDR3 has 13 amino acids. Per germline, CDR1 ENHRY and CDR2 SYGVKD. CDR3 in amino acids: CASSYSGLGEQFF. The CDR3 region has the DNA TGTGCCAGCAGTTACTCGGGGCTCGGCGAGCAGTTCTTC.

In this sample, this clonotype turned up a few times. V is TRBV24-1 and J is TRBJ1-2; D remains ambiguous. Germline CDR1 is KGHDR and CDR2 is SFDVKD. V was cut by 8 bases and J by 8 bases, with 14 bases left in between. This CDR3 region has 12 residues. The CDR3 region is CATTREGEGYTF. In DNA form, the CDR3 reads TGTGCCACCACCCGGGAGGGAGAGGGCTACACCTTC.

This clonotype showed up just a few times. V is TRBV20-1 and J is TRBJ1-6, with a possible D match to TRBD1 (5 bases). V was trimmed by 3 bases and J by 4 bases, leaving 10 bases between them. This CDR3 is 14 amino acids long. Germline CDR1 reads DFQATT; CDR2 reads SNEGSKA (reference sequence). DNA for the CDR3: TGCAGTGCTAGTCCGGGACGGTATAATTCACCCCTCCACTTT. Residues: CSASPGRYNSPLHF.

The chain is built from TRBV10-3 and TRBJ2-7; 15 bases agree with TRBD2. Germline V gives CDR1 ENHRY, CDR2 SYGVKD. The CDR3 runs to 16 residues. V was pared by 6 bases and J by 7 bases, with 10 bases of the junction left unmatched. The CDR3 sequence: CAISQGLAGGSREQYF. CDR3 nucleotides: TGTGCCATCAGCCAAGGACTAGCGGGGGGGTCTAGGGAGCAGTACTTC.

The CDR3 sequence: CASSLSSGGAKDTQYF. For the CDR3, the DNA is TGTGCCAGCAGTTTATCGTCTGGGGGCGCAAAGGATACGCAGTATTTT. The chain uses TRBV27 and TRBJ2-3; D perhaps matches TRBD1 (6 bases). CDR1 is MNHEY and CDR2 is SMNVEV in the germline V gene (reference sequence). This CDR3 has 16 residues. The V end was cut by 0 bases, the J end by 6 bases, with 16 bases between.

The chain has TRBV20-1 and TRBJ2-5; the D gene is possibly TRBD2 (7 bases). Trimming left V 0 bases short and J 4 bases short, with 12 bases between. Looked up from germline, CDR1 is DFQATT and CDR2 is SNEGSKA (reference sequence). This CDR3 is built from 14 residues. CDR3 bases: TGCAGTGCTAGAGATGGCGGGGGCCCAGAGACCCAGTACTTC. It encodes CSARDGGGPETQYF.

This clonotype was observed a handful of times. The genes are TRBV10-3 and TRBJ2-7; tentatively, D is TRBD1 (6 bases). The length of the CDR3 is 11 residues. Germline CDR1 reads ENHRY; CDR2 reads SYGVKD. V lost 10 bases and J lost 3, with 10 bases in between. Written as DNA, the CDR3 is TGTGCCACCCGCAGGGGCTACGAGCAGTACTTC. Translation: CATRRGYEQYF.

The chain couples TRBV15 to TRBJ2-5; 8 bases are a match to TRBD2. The CDR3 is 15 residues long. V trimming: 0 bases; J trimming: 4 bases; junction bases outside the gene matches: 4. Germline CDR1 and CDR2: LNHNV and YYDKDF (reference sequence). The CDR3 DNA sequence: TGTGCCACCAGCAGAGAAGTAGCGGGGAGAGAGACCCAGTACTTC. It is translated as CATSREVAGRETQYF. Together with reference TRBV15 and TRBJ2-5, the CDR3 gives the full variable domain: DAMVIQNPRYQVTQFGKPVTLSCSQTLNHNVMYWYQQKSSQAPKLLFHYYDKDFNNEADTPDNFQSRRPNTSFCFLDIRSPGLGDTAMYLCATSREVAGRETQYFGPGTRLLVL.

This clonotype was counted many times. V and J are TRBV29-1 and TRBJ1-2; 9 nucleotides agree with TRBD1. Looked up from germline, CDR1 is SQVTM and CDR2 is ANQGSEA. J gave up 3 bases and V 7 bases, and 3 bases lay outside the gene matches. The CDR3 is made up of 12 amino acids. The CDR3 DNA is TGCAGCGCCCGGGACAGGGACTATGGCTACACCTTC. Its translation is CSARDRDYGYTF.

The chain carries TRBV19 and TRBJ2-7; 15 nucleotides agree with TRBD2. The germline V gene encodes CDR1 LNHDA and CDR2 SQIVND (reference sequence). The CDR3 runs 18 residues. The trim removed 7 bases at V and 0 bases at J, leaving 10 bases unmatched. CDR3 sequence reads: CASITGTSGRQSSYEQYF. The CDR3 bases are TGTGCCAGTATAACCGGGACTAGCGGGAGGCAGAGCTCCTACGAGCAGTACTTC.

In this sample, this clonotype turned up many times. The J gene is TRBJ2-7, the V gene TRBV20-1; D is perhaps TRBD1 (5 bases). This CDR3 contains 14 residues. V lost 0 bases to trimming and J lost 2 bases, with 11 bases between them. Germline CDR1 DFQATT, CDR2 SNEGSKA (reference sequence). CDR3 amino acids: CSARDRRTTYEQYF. In DNA form, the CDR3 reads TGCAGTGCTAGAGATCGTAGGACAACCTACGAGCAGTACTTC.

In its sample, this clonotype was seen many times. The chain links TRBV12-3 or TRBV12-4 to TRBJ2-7, with a possible D match to TRBD1 (5 bases). This CDR3 has 14 amino acids. V lost 5 bases to trimming and J lost 0 bases, with 11 bases between them. In DNA, the CDR3 is TGTGCCAGCAGTACTCCCAGGGACTCCTACGAGCAGTACTTC. This codes for CASSTPRDSYEQYF.

The gene calls are TRBV9 and TRBJ2-1, with 10 bases identical to TRBD2. CDR1 and CDR2 from the germline V gene are SGDLS and YYNGEE. J lost 4 bases, V lost 5 bases, and 3 bases had no gene match. The CDR3 is made up of 14 amino acids. CDR3 amino acids: CASSTSGEYNEQFF. The CDR3 coding sequence is TGTGCCAGCAGTACTAGCGGGGAATACAATGAGCAGTTCTTC. The full variable domain, rest sourced from reference TRBV9 and TRBJ2-1, is DSGVTQTPKHLITATGQRVTLRCSPRSGDLSVYWYQQSLDQGLQFLIQYYNGEERAKGNILERFSAQQFPDLHSELNLSSLELGDSALYFCASSTSGEYNEQFFGPGTRLTVL.

As for this clonotype: Here the CDR3 omits its conserved ending phenylalanine or tryptophan, so a read error is the likely source. The J gene is TRBJ2-7, the V gene TRBV10-3; weak D call: TRBD1 (5 bases). CDR1 ENHRY and CDR2 SYGVKD come from the germline V gene. The CDR3 has 15 residues. The DNA of the CDR3 is TGTGCCAGCAGTGAGGTTGACAGCAACTCCTATGAGCAGTACCTT. Its protein product is CASSEVDSNSYEQYL.

This clonotype was seen once. The J gene is TRBJ2-3, the V gene TRBV29-1; D gene ambiguous. The germline V and J ends were trimmed by 5 bases and 3 bases, with 9 bases remaining between them. Germline lookup yields CDR1 SQVTM and CDR2 ANQGSEA. The CDR3 has 12 amino acids. The CDR3 sequence: CSVKGPTDTQYF. The CDR3 DNA reads TGCAGCGTTAAAGGGCCAACAGATACGCAGTATTTT.

The rearrangement links TRBV7-9 to TRBJ1-2; D not certain. CDR1 and CDR2 from the germline V gene are SEHNR and FQNEAQ (reference sequence). The germline V and J ends were trimmed by 5 bases and 3 bases, with 10 bases remaining between them. The CDR3 runs to 13 residues. For the CDR3, the DNA is TGTGCCAGCAGCGAGACTGTACACTATGGCTACACCTTC. Its translation: CASSETVHYGYTF.

Worth noting for this clonotype: A junction boundary mismatches the germline segment, possibly from a read error. The chain is built from TRBV29-1 and TRBJ2-7, with D unclear. The CDR3 contains 8 residues. Germline V lookup: CDR1 SQVTM, CDR2 ANQGSEA. CDR3 region: CSVEERYF. CDR3 nucleotide sequence: TGCAGCGTTGAAGAGCGGTACTTC.

The sample holds a few counts of this clonotype. This sequence may be a read error, since a much larger clone differs from it by one base. The V call is TRBV20-1, the J call TRBJ2-1; 7 bases map to TRBD2. CDR1 DFQATT and CDR2 SNEGSKA come from the germline V gene (reference sequence). V trimming: 2 bases; J trimming: 12 bases; junction bases outside the gene matches: 22. This CDR3 has 17 residues. CDR3: CSARRSSGTGSVHGQFF. The CDR3, as DNA: TGCAGTGCTAGACGTTCTAGCGGTACTGGATCGGTTCATGGGCAGTTCTTC.

As regards this clonotype: One end of the junction is discordant with germline, which a read error may explain. The V call is TRBV7-3, the J call TRBJ1-1, with 10 bases matching TRBD1. The length of the CDR3 is 17 residues. The germline V gene encodes CDR1 SGHTA and CDR2 FQGTGA. The DNA for the CDR3 is TGTGCCAGCAGCCTCAGACAGGGGGCGATTCCACGGACTGAAGCCTTCTTT. Its translation is CASSLRQGAIPRTEAFF.

This clonotype was detected only a few times. The chain employs TRBV4-1 and TRBJ1-4; TRBD1 agrees at 7 bases. From germline, CDR1 is MGHRA and CDR2 YSYEKL. The trim removed 0 bases at V and 6 bases at J, leaving 7 bases unmatched. The CDR3 is 16 residues long. Here the CDR3 DNA reads TGCGCCAGCAGCCAAGATTACTCAGGGGGGCATGAAAAACTGTTTTTT. This encodes CASSQDYSGGHEKLFF.

This chain joins TRBV7-8 and TRBJ1-6; the D is unclear. The V end was cut by 5 bases, the J end by 10 bases, with 12 bases between. The CDR3 length is 13 residues. CDR1 and CDR2 from the germline V gene are SGHVS and FQNEAQ. CDR3 loop: CASSHGADSPLHF. In nucleotides, the CDR3 is TGTGCCAGCAGCCATGGAGCGGACTCACCCCTCCACTTT. Full variable domain (remainder filled in from reference TRBV7-8 and TRBJ1-6): GAGVSQSPRYKVAKRGQDVALRCDPISGHVSLFWYQQALGQGPEFLTYFQNEAQLDKSGLPSDRFFAERPEGSVSTLKIQRTQQEDSAVYLCASSHGADSPLHFGNGTRLTVT.

The chain uses TRBV10-3 and TRBJ2-5; TRBD2 aligns across 11 bases. Germline trimming cut 11 bases from V and 4 bases from J; bases unmatched to any gene: 12. In germline, CDR1 is ENHRY, CDR2 SYGVKD. The CDR3 consists of 15 residues. This CDR3 reads CAVRDSGGAGETQYF. The DNA for the CDR3 is TGTGCCGTACGAGATAGCGGGGGGGCAGGAGAGACCCAGTACTTC.

V gene TRBV6-7 combines with J gene TRBJ2-7; 9 bases are shared with TRBD1. TRBV6-7 has ORF status, its function being uncertain. The ends lost 5 bases at V and 7 bases at J; junction bases unmatched: 15. This CDR3 is built from 16 residues. The CDR3 region has the DNA TGTGCCAGCAGTGGGATACGGGACAGGGCAGTTGGGGAGCAGTACTTC. Its protein product is CASSGIRDRAVGEQYF.

The V gene is TRBV2, the J gene TRBJ2-1; a weak D match, TRBD1 (6 bases). The germline gives CDR1 SNHLY, CDR2 FYNNEI. The CDR3 is 12 amino acids. Trimming cost V 6 bases and J 7 bases, with 10 bases left between them. In nucleotides, the CDR3 is TGTGCCAGCAGGCGCCAGGGGAATGAGCAGTTCTTC. Translated: CASRRQGNEQFF.

This clonotype was seen only a few times. The CDR3 protein is CASSLGNGSPLHF. CDR3 DNA sequence: TGTGCCAGCAGCTTAGGTAACGGATCACCCCTCCACTTT. V usage is TRBV7-3 and J usage is TRBJ1-6; unclear D gene. The CDR3 is made up of 13 amino acids. V was clipped by 2 bases and J by 10 bases, with 9 bases between them. Germline assignment: CDR1 SGHTA and CDR2 FQGTGA.

This clonotype was seen repeatedly, ten times or more. Relative to the germline gene, one junction end is altered; a read error may explain this. This sequence joins TRBV6-5 and TRBJ1-1; D is unresolved. Germline values: CDR1 MNHEY, CDR2 SVGAGI. The CDR3 runs 11 residues. CDR3 amino acids: CASSYSKEWDF. In nucleotides, the CDR3 is TGTGCCAGCAGTTACTCGAAGGAGTGGGACTTT.

The chain combines TRBV2 with TRBJ2-5; D may match TRBD1 or TRBD2 (5 bases each). V lost 6 bases, J lost 5 bases, and 16 bases lay in between. The germline CDR1 and CDR2 sequences are SNHLY and FYNNEI. The CDR3 runs 14 residues. The DNA for the CDR3 is TGTGCCAGCAGCTCCCCAAGGGGCGGGGAGACCCAGTACTTC. It codes for CASSSPRGGETQYF. The full variable domain, in which reference TRBV2 and TRBJ2-5 provide the parts outside the CDR3, is EPEVTQTPSHQVTQMGQEVILRCVPISNHLYFYWYRQILGQKVEFLVSFYNNEISEKSEIFDDQFSVERPDGSNFTLKIRSTKLEDSAMYFCASSSPRGGETQYFGPGTRLLVL.

The gene calls are TRBV10-3 and TRBJ1-2, with D unresolved. The V and J ends lost 8 bases and 3 bases respectively, with 13 bases between them. The length of the CDR3 is 13 residues. CDR1 and CDR2 (germline): ENHRY, SYGVKD. CDR3 in amino acids: CAIGVAADYGYTF. CDR3 bases: TGTGCCATCGGTGTTGCCGCCGACTATGGCTACACCTTC.

The J gene is TRBJ2-7, the V gene TRBV2; D is unclear. This CDR3 comprises 11 residues. Germline assignment: CDR1 SNHLY and CDR2 FYNNEI. V lost 0 bases, J lost 7 bases, and 4 bases lay in between. The CDR3 DNA sequence: TGTGCCAGCAGTGAAGCCAGGGAGCAGTACTTC. Translating it yields CASSEAREQYF.